The rows below give T cell receptor beta chains drawn from one sample of a study of chemoradiotherapy in HPV16-positive cancers. Only in-frame clones appear in the TCRdb table, and some are missing; sequencing was by immunoSEQ multiplex PCR. The table has 5,500 to 7,000 clones, about 83% seen once; the top ten hold less than 8%. Sequences were derived from tumor tissue, sampled from a patient who underwent chemoradiotherapy. All receptors derive from a human donor with HPV-associated anogenital cancer. The CDR3 runs from the conserved cysteine through the conserved F or W. The D gene is left open where the match is weak. A row's size may be missing; if present it is once, few, many or a size class.

TRBJ1-4,.,TRBV5-1,TRBD1,TGCGCCAGCAGCTTGTTAGGGGGCGTGAATGAAAAACTGTTTTTT,CASSLLGGVNEKLFF
TRBJ2-5,.,TRBV5-1,TRBD2,TGCGCCAGCAGCTTGCATCCGCGGGAGACGGGGGAGACCCAGTACTTC,CASSLHPRETGETQYF
TRBJ2-1,.,TRBV5-1,TRBD2,TGCGCCAGCAGCTTGGCCACTAGCGGGATAAGCAATGAGCAGTTCTTC,CASSLATSGISNEQFF
TRBJ2-7,.,TRBV30,.,TGTGCCTGGAGGAGGGGTGGACGGGACCGATCCTACGAGCAGTACTTC,CAWRRGGRDRSYEQYF
TRBJ2-7,.,TRBV5-4,TRBD2,TGTGCCAGCAGCCCAGGGACTAGCGGGAGGGGAGAGCAGTACTTC,CASSPGTSGRGEQYF
TRBJ1-2,.,TRBV5-6,TRBD1,TGTGCCAGCAGCTGGAAGGGACAGGTCGCTAACTATGGCTACACCTTC,CASSWKGQVANYGYTF
TRBJ1-5,.,TRBV15,.,TGTGCCACCAGCAGAGCACCGATCGACAGCAATCAGCCCCAGCATTTT,CATSRAPIDSNQPQHF
TRBJ2-3,once,TRBV27,.,TGTGCCAGCAGTTTAAATTTCGGGGCGACAGATACGCAGTATTTT,CASSLNFGATDTQYF
TRBJ1-2,.,TRBV7-2,.,TGTGCCAGCAGCTTAGAGGGACCACCCTACGGTGGCTACACCTTC,CASSLEGPPYGGYTF
TRBJ1-4,.,TRBV5-4,TRBD1,TGTGCCAGCAGCTCCTCCAGGGGGGATGAAAAACTGTTTTTT,CASSSSRGDEKLFF
TRBJ1-1,.,TRBV5-1,.,TGCGCCAGCAGCCACGATTGGGAAACGGGACGATTGAACACTGAAGCTTTCTTT,CASSHDWETGRLNTEAFF
TRBJ2-6,.,TRBV19,.,TGTGCCAGTACCGATGTTCTGGCCAACGTCCTGACTTTC,CASTDVLANVLTF
TRBJ1-2,.,TRBV6-1,.,TGTGCCAGCAGTGAAGCAGGGGGCTATGGCTACACCTTC,CASSEAGGYGYTF
TRBJ1-1,.,TRBV5-1,.,TGCGCCAGCAGCTTGGGTGGGAACACTGAAGCTTTCTTT,CASSLGGNTEAFF
TRBJ1-6,.,TRBV7-9,TRBD1,TGTGCCAGCAGCAACGACAGGGCTCGCTCTTCACCCCTCCACTTT,CASSNDRARSSPLHF
TRBJ1-1,.,TRBV28,TRBD1,TGTGCCAGCAGTTTTCTCCGTGGCAGGGGGCAGCGAGTGAACACTGAAGCTTTCTTT,CASSFLRGRGQRVNTEAFF
TRBJ2-5,.,TRBV6-5,.,TGTGCCAGCAGTGTCCAACAGGGTAACCAGTACTTC,CASSVQQGNQYF